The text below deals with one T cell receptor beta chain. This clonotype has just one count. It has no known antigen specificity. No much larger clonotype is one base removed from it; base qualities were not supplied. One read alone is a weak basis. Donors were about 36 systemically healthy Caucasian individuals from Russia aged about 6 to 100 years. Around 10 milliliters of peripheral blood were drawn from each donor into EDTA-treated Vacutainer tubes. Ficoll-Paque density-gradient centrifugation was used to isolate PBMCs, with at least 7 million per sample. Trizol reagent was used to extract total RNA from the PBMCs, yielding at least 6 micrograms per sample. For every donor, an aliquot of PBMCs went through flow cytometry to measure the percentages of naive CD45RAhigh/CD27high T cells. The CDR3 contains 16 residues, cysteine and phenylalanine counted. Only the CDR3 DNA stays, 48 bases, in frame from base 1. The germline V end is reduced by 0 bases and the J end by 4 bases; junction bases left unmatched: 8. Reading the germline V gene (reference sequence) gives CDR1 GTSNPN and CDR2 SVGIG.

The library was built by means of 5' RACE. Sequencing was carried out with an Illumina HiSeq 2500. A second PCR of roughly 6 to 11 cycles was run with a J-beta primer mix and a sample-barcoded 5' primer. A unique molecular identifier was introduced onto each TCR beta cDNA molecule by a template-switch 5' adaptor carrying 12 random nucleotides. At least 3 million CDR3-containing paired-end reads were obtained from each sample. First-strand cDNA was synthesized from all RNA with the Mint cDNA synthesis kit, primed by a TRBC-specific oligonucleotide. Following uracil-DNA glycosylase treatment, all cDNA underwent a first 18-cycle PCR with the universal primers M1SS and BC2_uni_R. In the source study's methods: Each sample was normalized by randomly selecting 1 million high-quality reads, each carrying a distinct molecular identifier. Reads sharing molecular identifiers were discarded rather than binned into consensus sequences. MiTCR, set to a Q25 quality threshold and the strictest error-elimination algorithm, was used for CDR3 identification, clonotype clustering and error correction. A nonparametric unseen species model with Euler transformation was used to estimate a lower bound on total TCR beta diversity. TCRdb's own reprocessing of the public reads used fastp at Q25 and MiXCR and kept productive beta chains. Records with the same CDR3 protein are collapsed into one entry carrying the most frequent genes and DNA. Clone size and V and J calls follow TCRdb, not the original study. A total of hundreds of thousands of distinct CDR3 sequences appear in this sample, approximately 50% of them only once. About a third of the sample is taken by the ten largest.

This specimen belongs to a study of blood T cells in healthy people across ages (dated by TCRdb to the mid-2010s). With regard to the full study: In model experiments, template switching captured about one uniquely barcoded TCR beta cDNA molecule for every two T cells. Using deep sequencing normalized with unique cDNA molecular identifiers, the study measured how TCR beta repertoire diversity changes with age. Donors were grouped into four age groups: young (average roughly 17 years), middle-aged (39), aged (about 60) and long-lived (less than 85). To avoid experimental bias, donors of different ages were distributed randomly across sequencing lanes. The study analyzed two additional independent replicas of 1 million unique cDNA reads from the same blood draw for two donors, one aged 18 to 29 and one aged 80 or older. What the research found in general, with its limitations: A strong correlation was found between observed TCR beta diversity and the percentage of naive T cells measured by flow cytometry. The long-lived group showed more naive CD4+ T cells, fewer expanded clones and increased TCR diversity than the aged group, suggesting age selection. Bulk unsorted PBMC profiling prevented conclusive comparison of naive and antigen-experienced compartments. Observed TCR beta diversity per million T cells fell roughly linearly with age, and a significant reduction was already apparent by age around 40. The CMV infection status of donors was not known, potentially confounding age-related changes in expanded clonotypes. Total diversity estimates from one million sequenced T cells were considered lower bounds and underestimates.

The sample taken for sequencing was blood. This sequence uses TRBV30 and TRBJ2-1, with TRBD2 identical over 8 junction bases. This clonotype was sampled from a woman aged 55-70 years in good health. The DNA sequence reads TGTGCCTGGAGTGTAAGCAGCGGGAGATCGTACAATGAGCAGTTCTTC. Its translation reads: CAWSVSSGRSYNEQFF.